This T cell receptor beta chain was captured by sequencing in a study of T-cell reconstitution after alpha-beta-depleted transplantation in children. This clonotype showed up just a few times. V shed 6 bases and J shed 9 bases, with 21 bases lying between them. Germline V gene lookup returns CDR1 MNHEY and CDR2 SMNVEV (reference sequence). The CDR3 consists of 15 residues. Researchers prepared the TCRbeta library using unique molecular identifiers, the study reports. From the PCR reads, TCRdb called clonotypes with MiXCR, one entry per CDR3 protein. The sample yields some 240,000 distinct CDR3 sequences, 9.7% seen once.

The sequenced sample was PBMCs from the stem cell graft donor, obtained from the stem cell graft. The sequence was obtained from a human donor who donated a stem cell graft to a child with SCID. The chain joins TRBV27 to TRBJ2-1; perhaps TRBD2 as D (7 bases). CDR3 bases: TGTGCCAGCAGAACGAACAGGGCCGGCGGGGGTGAGCAGTTCTTC. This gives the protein CASRTNRAGGGEQFF.